This is a list of T cell receptor beta chains from one sample in a study of T cell changes during pregnancy in multiple sclerosis. Some clones are missing from TCRdb's copy, which holds only in-frame ones; the method was immunoSEQ multiplex PCR. Among just under 95,000 clones, around 92% were seen once, and the ten largest hold about 2.6%. The sequenced sample was peripheral blood, obtained in the first trimester of pregnancy. These receptors originate from a female donor with multiple sclerosis, enrolled in a pregnancy study. CDR3s include the opening cysteine and the closing phenylalanine or tryptophan. The D gene is left open where the match is weak. Rows may omit the clone size; those that give it use once, few, many or a size class.

DNA	CDR3	J	size	V	D
TGCAGCGTCGCGGACAGATTTAGGGAAAAACTGTTTTTT	CSVADRFREKLFF	TRBJ1-4	NA	TRBV29-1	NA
TGTGCCAGCTCACCACTCCACAGGCCGGACACTGAAGCTTTCTTT	CASSPLHRPDTEAFF	TRBJ1-1	NA	TRBV18	NA
TGTGCCAGCAGTTTATCGATACTAGCGGGAGGGCCGTACGAGCAGTACTTC	CASSLSILAGGPYEQYF	TRBJ2-7	NA	TRBV27	TRBD2
TGTGCCTGCCTCGCGGGACTAGCGGGCACCGGGGAGCTGTTTTTT	CACLAGLAGTGELFF	TRBJ2-2	once	TRBV30	TRBD2
TGTGCCAGCAGCCAAGAAGAAGGGTCTAGCGGGACAGTAATTGAGCAGTTCTTC	CASSQEEGSSGTVIEQFF	TRBJ2-1	NA	TRBV4-2	TRBD2
TGTGCCAGCAGTGACTCGGAGGCTAGCGGACGGGCTATAAAGTTCTTC	CASSDSEASGRAIKFF	TRBJ2-1	NA	TRBV6-4	TRBD2
TGTGCCAGCTCACCGTCCGGGACAGGATCCGAGCAGTACTTC	CASSPSGTGSEQYF	TRBJ2-7	NA	TRBV18	TRBD1
TGTGCCAGCACCGGGACAGGGAAAACAGATACGCAGTATTTT	CASTGTGKTDTQYF	TRBJ2-3	NA	TRBV2	TRBD1
TGCGCCAACAGCCTCACAGGGGGTGTCGGGGAGCTGTTTTTT	CANSLTGGVGELFF	TRBJ2-2	NA	TRBV4-1	TRBD1
TGTGCCAGCTCACCCCTCGGGGGAGAAACTGAAGCTTTCTTT	CASSPLGGETEAFF	TRBJ1-1	once	TRBV18	NA
TGTGCCAGCAGTTTAAAAGGCAGGGCGAGAGATGGCTACACCTTC	CASSLKGRARDGYTF	TRBJ1-2	NA	TRBV27	NA
TGTGCCAGCAGCCCAGAAATAGGGGACGAGCAGTACTTC	CASSPEIGDEQYF	TRBJ2-7	NA	TRBV4-2	NA
TGCGCCAGCAGCTTGAGTGAAGGGACTAGTTACGAGCAGTACTTC	CASSLSEGTSYEQYF	TRBJ2-7	NA	TRBV5-1	TRBD2
TGTGCCAGCAGCCCCAGCGGGAGCTCCTACAATGAGCAGTTCTTC	CASSPSGSSYNEQFF	TRBJ2-1	NA	TRBV9	TRBD2
TGTGCCAGCAGCTTAGCGACTAGCGGGAGTCGCAATGAGCAGTTCTTC	CASSLATSGSRNEQFF	TRBJ2-1	NA	TRBV7-8	TRBD2
TGTGCCAGCAGCTGGGGTACAGGAATTAACACTGAAGCTTTCTTT	CASSWGTGINTEAFF	TRBJ1-1	once	TRBV5-4	NA
TGTGCCAGCAGTGAGTCGTATGAGCAGTTCTTC	CASSESYEQFF	TRBJ2-1	once	TRBV2	NA
TGTGCCAGCAGTGAAGGCCACATAGATACGCAGTATTTT	CASSEGHIDTQYF	TRBJ2-3	NA	TRBV6-1	NA
TGTGCCAGCAGTTTGGGGCGGGAGCTGCGGGTGGACAATGAGCAGTTCTTC	CASSLGRELRVDNEQFF	TRBJ2-1	once	TRBV28	TRBD2
TGTGCCAGCAGCCTCATTGACAGGAACCCCGGGGAGCTGTTTTTT	CASSLIDRNPGELFF	TRBJ2-2	NA	TRBV28	NA
TGTGCCAGCAGTGAATTTAGGGCCCCGGGAGATAGATTGTTTTTT	CASSEFRAPGDRLFF	TRBJ1-4	NA	TRBV25-1	NA
TGCGCCAGCCGCCCCGGGACAGGGGTTCACGAGCAGTACTTC	CASRPGTGVHEQYF	TRBJ2-7	once	TRBV5-1	TRBD1
TGTGCCAGCAGTTCACCGGACAGGAACACTGAAGCTTTCTTT	CASSSPDRNTEAFF	TRBJ1-1	NA	TRBV28	NA
TGTGCCTGGAGTGTCGTAGCGGGGCGGCCAGATACGCAGTATTTT	CAWSVVAGRPDTQYF	TRBJ2-3	NA	TRBV30	TRBD2
TGTGCCAGCAGTCCTAAGCCGGGGGGGTACGAGCAGTACTTC	CASSPKPGGYEQYF	TRBJ2-7	NA	TRBV9	TRBD2
TGTGCCAGCTCACCGGCGGGAGGGAACACCGGGGAGCTGTTTTTT	CASSPAGGNTGELFF	TRBJ2-2	NA	TRBV18	TRBD2
TGTGCCAGCAGCTTATTTCTCCAGGGGAGATACAATGAGCAGTTCTTC	CASSLFLQGRYNEQFF	TRBJ2-1	NA	TRBV7-2	NA
TGTGCCAGCAGTTTATCGTCTAGCGGGGTCTCATACGAGCAGTACTTC	CASSLSSSGVSYEQYF	TRBJ2-7	NA	TRBV27	TRBD2
TGTGCCACCAGCAGAGATTTAGGAGACAATGAGCAGTTCTTC	CATSRDLGDNEQFF	TRBJ2-1	NA	TRBV15	NA
TGTGCCAGCATCTTCCGGGACAGGGGGCTTAGGAATGAAAAACTGTTTTTT	CASIFRDRGLRNEKLFF	TRBJ1-4	NA	TRBV11-3	TRBD1
TGTGCCAGCAGCTTAGCCAGGGGAGAGACCCAGTACTTC	CASSLARGETQYF	TRBJ2-5	NA	TRBV7-2	NA
TGTGCCAGCAGTGAACGGGGACAGGACTATGGCTACACCTTC	CASSERGQDYGYTF	TRBJ1-2	NA	TRBV2	TRBD1
TGTGCCCCCGCGGCTAGCGGGAGGGCTCGGGACATTCAGTACTTC	CAPAASGRARDIQYF	TRBJ2-4	NA	TRBV30	TRBD2
TGTGCCAGTAGTGCGACAGGGCGCGCAACTAATGAAAAACTGTTTTTT	CASSATGRATNEKLFF	TRBJ1-4	NA	TRBV19	TRBD1
TGTGCCGCTGAGGGGGCCGGGACACCGAACACTGAAGCTTTCTTT	CAAEGAGTPNTEAFF	TRBJ1-1	once	TRBV7-9	TRBD1
TGTGCCAGCAGCACCGTAGCGGGTCCGAGCTCCTACAATGAGCAGTTCTTC	CASSTVAGPSSYNEQFF	TRBJ2-1	NA	TRBV7-9	TRBD2
TGTGCCAGCAGCCCGGGACTAGCGGACGAGCAGTACTTC	CASSPGLADEQYF	TRBJ2-7	NA	TRBV7-9	TRBD2